These T cell receptor beta chains were read from a single sample in a study of cytomegalovirus exposure and HLA in healthy donors. TCRdb keeps only in-frame clones here, not all; method: immunoSEQ multiplex PCR. The table lists 150,000 to 180,000 clones, roughly 85% of them singletons. Sequences were obtained from PBMCs. These receptors all stem from a woman aged 18 to 35 in good health and CMV-seronegative. Each CDR3 is given with its conserved first and last residue. D genes are given only for firm matches. Expanded clones get a size class; other rows say once, few or many, or leave the size out.

TRBD1	14	TRBV9	TRBJ2-1	NA	CASSPRGTGGEQFF	TGTGCCAGCAGCCCCCGGGGGACAGGCGGTGAGCAGTTCTTC
NA	13	TRBV5-5	TRBJ2-4	NA	CASSLLLGDIQYF	TGTGCCAGCAGCTTGTTACTTGGAGACATTCAGTACTTC
TRBD1	12	TRBV28	TRBJ1-6	NA	CASSRGQGTLHF	TGTGCCAGCAGCCGCGGACAGGGCACCCTCCACTTT
NA	14	TRBV27	TRBJ2-7	NA	CASSLEVTNHEQYF	TGTGCCAGCAGTTTAGAGGTGACGAACCACGAGCAGTACTTC
NA	14	TRBV11-3	TRBJ2-2	NA	CASSPQGITGELFF	TGTGCCAGCAGCCCCCAGGGAATCACCGGGGAGCTGTTTTTT
NA	17	TRBV11-2	TRBJ1-2	once	CASSLDPSGGLAHGYTF	TGTGCCAGCAGCTTAGATCCATCCGGGGGGCTTGCGCATGGCTACACCTTC
NA	14	TRBV5-1	TRBJ1-5	few	CASSLTGPDQPQHF	TGCGCCAGCAGCTTGACAGGGCCTGATCAGCCCCAGCATTTT
NA	13	TRBV6-1	TRBJ2-2	NA	CASTPKETGELFF	TGTGCCAGCACCCCCAAGGAGACCGGGGAGCTGTTTTTT
TRBD1	16	TRBV7-2	TRBJ1-2	NA	CASSPGQGHISYGYTF	TGTGCCAGCAGCCCTGGACAGGGGCACATTTCCTATGGCTACACCTTC
NA	16	TRBV28	TRBJ1-2	NA	CASRSPTVTENYGYTF	TGTGCCAGCAGGTCCCCGACAGTGACCGAGAACTATGGCTACACCTTC
NA	11	TRBV7-8	TRBJ2-7	once	CASSLTGKQYF	TGTGCCAGCAGCCTTACCGGGAAGCAGTACTTC
TRBD2	14	TRBV27	TRBJ2-5	NA	CASNRTSVGETQYF	TGTGCCAGCAACAGGACTAGCGTGGGGGAGACCCAGTACTTC
NA	15	TRBV7-8	TRBJ2-5	once	CASELATYRAETQYF	TGTGCCAGCGAACTCGCAACCTACAGGGCCGAGACCCAGTACTTC
TRBD1	14	TRBV10-3	TRBJ2-1	NA	CATVPGQTYNEQFF	TGTGCCACCGTACCGGGACAGACGTACAATGAGCAGTTCTTC
NA	18	TRBV7-2	TRBJ2-5	NA	CASSSLTPDRSLREIQYF	TGTGCCAGCAGCTCGCTAACCCCGGACCGTAGTTTGAGGGAGATCCAGTACTTC
NA	14	TRBV5-1	TRBJ2-6	few	CASSLAGGANVLTF	TGCGCCAGCAGCTTGGCGGGGGGGGCCAACGTCCTGACTTTC
NA	10	TRBV7-9	TRBJ2-2	NA	CAHGTGELFF	TGTGCCCACGGCACCGGGGAGCTGTTTTTT
NA	12	TRBV11-2	TRBJ1-4	NA	CASSSPSEKLFF	TGTGCCAGCAGCTCCCCGTCTGAAAAACTGTTTTTT
NA	13	TRBV6-5	TRBJ2-1	once	CASSLRGRGEQFF	TGTGCCAGCAGTCTAAGGGGGAGAGGGGAGCAGTTCTTC
NA	13	TRBV27	TRBJ1-2	once	CASSFGGSYGYTF	TGTGCCAGCAGTTTCGGAGGGAGTTATGGCTACACCTTC
NA	15	TRBV5-5	TRBJ1-1	once	CASSGMRGGNTEAFF	TGTGCCAGCAGCGGCATGCGGGGCGGGAACACTGAAGCTTTCTTT
NA	14	TRBV2	TRBJ1-1	NA	CASIVRYVNTEAFF	TGTGCCAGCATCGTGAGGTACGTGAACACTGAAGCTTTCTTT
NA	14	TRBV10-3	TRBJ1-3	NA	CAISELGLVDTIYF	TGTGCCATCAGTGAGCTCGGGTTGGTGGACACCATATATTTT
NA	19	TRBV19	TRBJ1-2	NA	CASSMGPAGRGPNNYGYTF	TGTGCCAGTAGTATGGGCCCCGCGGGGCGAGGGCCGAATAACTATGGCTACACCTTC
NA	14	TRBV5-4	TRBJ2-3	NA	CASSLSGPLDTQYF	TGTGCCAGCAGCTTGAGCGGGCCCTTGGATACGCAGTATTTT
NA	14	TRBV18	TRBJ2-3	NA	CASSPPGAPDTQYF	TGTGCCAGCTCACCACCCGGAGCTCCGGATACGCAGTATTTT
NA	15	TRBV7-3	TRBJ2-2	NA	CASSLMRANTGELFF	TGTGCCAGCAGCTTAATGCGGGCTAACACCGGGGAGCTGTTTTTT
TRBD2	15	TRBV6-5	TRBJ2-7	NA	CASSYSGGSAYEQYF	TGTGCCAGCAGTTACTCGGGGGGGTCGGCATACGAGCAGTACTTC
NA	11	TRBV2	TRBJ2-1	NA	CASSPRSEQFF	TGTGCCAGCAGCCCTCGGAGCGAGCAGTTCTTC
NA	14	TRBV14	TRBJ2-1	NA	CASSQEASFDEQFF	TGTGCCAGCAGCCAGGAGGCTAGCTTCGATGAGCAGTTCTTC
NA	15	TRBV9	TRBJ2-1	few	CASSATGSSYNEQFF	TGTGCCAGCAGCGCTACAGGGAGCTCCTACAATGAGCAGTTCTTC
TRBD2	18	TRBV11-2	TRBJ2-7	NA	CASSFVLASGGSPYEQYF	TGTGCCAGCAGCTTCGTGCTCGCTAGCGGGGGGTCTCCATACGAGCAGTACTTC
TRBD2	15	TRBV19	TRBJ2-7	NA	CASSQAGGRVNEQYF	TGTGCCAGCTCCCAGGCGGGAGGGCGAGTGAACGAGCAGTACTTC
NA	13	TRBV4-1	TRBJ2-1	NA	CASSQAGYNEQFF	TGCGCCAGCAGCCAAGCCGGTTACAATGAGCAGTTCTTC
NA	17	TRBV6-1	TRBJ1-2	NA	CASSEPRRTAPGYGYTF	TGTGCCAGCAGTGAACCCCGCAGGACAGCCCCGGGCTATGGCTACACCTTC
TRBD1	12	TRBV14	TRBJ1-4	NA	CASSWDRGKLFF	TGTGCCAGCAGCTGGGACAGGGGCAAACTGTTTTTT
TRBD2	17	TRBV10-3	TRBJ2-3	NA	CAISGAGGTSDTDTQYF	TGTGCCATCAGTGGGGCGGGAGGCACCTCTGACACAGATACGCAGTATTTT
NA	15	TRBV11-2	TRBJ2-7	NA	CASSLPGGLAYEQYF	TGTGCCAGCAGCCTCCCAGGTGGATTAGCCTACGAGCAGTACTTC
TRBD2	17	TRBV5-1	TRBJ2-1	NA	CASSSGGLAGYYNEQFF	TGCGCCAGCAGCTCCGGTGGACTAGCGGGATACTACAATGAGCAGTTCTTC
TRBD2	16	TRBV18	TRBJ2-5	NA	CASSRYQGTSQETQYF	TGTGCCAGCTCACGCTACCAAGGGACTAGCCAAGAGACCCAGTACTTC
NA	13	TRBV18	TRBJ1-2	few	CASSPEAVCGYTF	TGTGCCAGCTCACCCGAAGCCGTCTGTGGCTACACCTTC
TRBD1	13	TRBV5-1	TRBJ2-7	NA	CASSFGQGSEQYF	TGCGCCAGCAGCTTTGGACAGGGGAGCGAGCAGTACTTC
TRBD2	14	TRBV5-1	TRBJ2-1	NA	CASSESGGNNEQFF	TGCGCCAGCAGCGAATCGGGAGGGAACAATGAGCAGTTCTTC
NA	15	TRBV28	TRBJ2-7	NA	CASSPSMPSSYEQYF	TGTGCCAGCAGCCCTAGCATGCCAAGCTCCTACGAGCAGTACTTC
NA	14	TRBV5-1	TRBJ2-3	NA	CASSLTGYTDTQYF	TGCGCCAGCAGCTTGACAGGGTACACAGATACGCAGTATTTT
NA	14	TRBV28	TRBJ1-1	NA	CASSLRGGNTEAFF	TGTGCCAGCAGTTTAAGGGGGGGGAACACTGAAGCTTTCTTT
TRBD2	16	TRBV5-1	TRBJ2-1	NA	CASSRLAGIILIEQFF	TGCGCCAGCAGTCGACTAGCGGGCATAATCCTAATTGAGCAGTTCTTC
TRBD1	13	TRBV6-5	TRBJ2-5	NA	CASSYSQGEAQYF	TGTGCCAGCAGTTACTCACAGGGGGAGGCCCAGTACTTC
NA	13	TRBV7-9	TRBJ1-2	NA	CSSSQTVNYGYTF	TGTTCCAGCAGCCAGACAGTTAACTATGGCTACACCTTC
TRBD1	17	TRBV7-2	TRBJ2-2	NA	CASSLARTGEDTGELFF	TGTGCCAGCAGCTTAGCAAGGACAGGGGAGGACACCGGGGAGCTGTTTTTT